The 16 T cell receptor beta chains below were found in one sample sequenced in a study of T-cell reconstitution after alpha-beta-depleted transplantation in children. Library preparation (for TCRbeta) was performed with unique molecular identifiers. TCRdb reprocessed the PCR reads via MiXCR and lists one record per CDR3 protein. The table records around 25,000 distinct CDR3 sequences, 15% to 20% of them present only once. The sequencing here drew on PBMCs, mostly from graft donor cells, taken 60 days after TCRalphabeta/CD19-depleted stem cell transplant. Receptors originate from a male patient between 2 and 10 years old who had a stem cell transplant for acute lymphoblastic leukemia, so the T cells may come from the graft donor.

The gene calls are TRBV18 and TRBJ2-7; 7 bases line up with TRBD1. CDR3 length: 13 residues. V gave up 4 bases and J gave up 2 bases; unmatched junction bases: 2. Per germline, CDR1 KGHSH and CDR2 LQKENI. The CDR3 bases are TGTGCCAGCTCACTTGGGACAGCCTACGAGCAGTACTTC. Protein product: CASSLGTAYEQYF.

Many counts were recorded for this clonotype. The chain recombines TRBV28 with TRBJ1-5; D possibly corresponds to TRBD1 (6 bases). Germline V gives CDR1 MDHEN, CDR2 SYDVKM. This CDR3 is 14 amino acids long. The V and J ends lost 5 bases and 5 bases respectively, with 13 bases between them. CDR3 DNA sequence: TGTGCCAGCAGTCCCCCGGACAGCGATCAGCCCCAGCATTTT. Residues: CASSPPDSDQPQHF.

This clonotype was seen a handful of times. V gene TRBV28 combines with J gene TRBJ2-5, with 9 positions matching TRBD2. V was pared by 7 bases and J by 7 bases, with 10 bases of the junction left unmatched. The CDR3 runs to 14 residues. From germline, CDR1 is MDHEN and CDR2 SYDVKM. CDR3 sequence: CASTISGGRGTQYF. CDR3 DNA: TGTGCCAGCACCATTAGCGGGGGCCGGGGGACCCAGTACTTC.

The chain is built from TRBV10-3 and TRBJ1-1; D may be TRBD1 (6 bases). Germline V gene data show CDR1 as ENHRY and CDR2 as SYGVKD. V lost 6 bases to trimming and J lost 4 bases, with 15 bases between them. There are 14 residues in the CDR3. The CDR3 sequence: CAISGGTGITEAFF. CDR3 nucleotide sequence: TGTGCCATCAGCGGCGGTACAGGGATCACTGAAGCTTTCTTT.

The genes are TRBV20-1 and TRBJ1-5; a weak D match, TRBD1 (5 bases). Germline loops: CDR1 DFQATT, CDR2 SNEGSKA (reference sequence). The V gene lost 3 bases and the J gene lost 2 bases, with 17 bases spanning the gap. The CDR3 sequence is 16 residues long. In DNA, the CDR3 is TGCAGTGCTAGCACCATCAGGACATTCGGCAATCAGCCCCAGCATTTT. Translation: CSASTIRTFGNQPQHF.

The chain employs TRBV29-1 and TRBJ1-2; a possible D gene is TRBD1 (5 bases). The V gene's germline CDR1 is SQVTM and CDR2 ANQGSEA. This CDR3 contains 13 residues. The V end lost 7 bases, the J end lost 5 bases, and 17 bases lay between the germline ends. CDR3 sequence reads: CSGKRPGPYGYTF. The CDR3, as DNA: TGCAGCGGCAAAAGACCGGGGCCATATGGCTACACCTTC.

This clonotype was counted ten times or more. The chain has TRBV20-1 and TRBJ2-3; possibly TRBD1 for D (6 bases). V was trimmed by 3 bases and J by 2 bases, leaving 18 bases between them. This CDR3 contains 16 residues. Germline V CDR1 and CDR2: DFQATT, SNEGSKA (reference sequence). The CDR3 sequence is CSASLDGGYATDTQYF. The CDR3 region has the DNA TGCAGTGCTAGTCTCGATGGGGGCTATGCCACAGATACGCAGTATTTT.

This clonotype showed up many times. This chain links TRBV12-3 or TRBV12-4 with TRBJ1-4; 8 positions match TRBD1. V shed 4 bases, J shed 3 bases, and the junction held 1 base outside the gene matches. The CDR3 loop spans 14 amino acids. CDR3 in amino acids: CASSSDRANEKLFF. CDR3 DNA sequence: TGTGCCAGCAGTTCGGACAGGGCTAATGAAAAACTGTTTTTT.

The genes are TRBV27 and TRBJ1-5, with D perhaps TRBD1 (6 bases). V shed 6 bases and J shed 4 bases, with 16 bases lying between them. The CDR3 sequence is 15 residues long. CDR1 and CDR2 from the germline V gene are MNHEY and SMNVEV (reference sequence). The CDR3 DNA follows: TGTGCCAGCAGCTCCTGGGGGGGGCCGAATCAGCCCCAGCATTTT. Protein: CASSSWGGPNQPQHF.

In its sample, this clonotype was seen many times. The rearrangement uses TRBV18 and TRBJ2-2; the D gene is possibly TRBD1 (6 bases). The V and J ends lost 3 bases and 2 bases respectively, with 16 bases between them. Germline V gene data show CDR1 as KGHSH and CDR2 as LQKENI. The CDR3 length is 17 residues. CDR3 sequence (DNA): TGTGCCAGCTCACCGTTCAGGGGTTCGGGAAACACCGGGGAGCTGTTTTTT. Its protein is CASSPFRGSGNTGELFF.

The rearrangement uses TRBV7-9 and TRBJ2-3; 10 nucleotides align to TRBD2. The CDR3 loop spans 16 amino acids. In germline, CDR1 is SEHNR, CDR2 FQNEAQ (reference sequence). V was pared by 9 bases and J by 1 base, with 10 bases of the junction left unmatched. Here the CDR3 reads CARSPELAGGTDTQYF. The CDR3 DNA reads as TGTGCCAGGAGCCCCGAGCTAGCGGGAGGCACAGATACGCAGTATTTT.

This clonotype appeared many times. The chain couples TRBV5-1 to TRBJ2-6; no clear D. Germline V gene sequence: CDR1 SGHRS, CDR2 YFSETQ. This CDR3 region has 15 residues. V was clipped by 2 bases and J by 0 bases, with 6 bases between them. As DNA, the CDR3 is TGCGCCAGCAGCTTCGAGTACTCTGGGGCCAACGTCCTGACTTTC. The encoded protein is CASSFEYSGANVLTF.

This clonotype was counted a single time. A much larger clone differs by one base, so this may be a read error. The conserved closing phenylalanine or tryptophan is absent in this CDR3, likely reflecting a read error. The CDR3 region has the DNA TGCAGTGCCGGGGGGGGGCCTAATGAAAAACTGTTTTCT. Residues: CSAGGGPNEKLFS. The rearrangement links TRBV20-1 to TRBJ1-4, with D maybe TRBD1 (6 bases). The CDR3 consists of 13 residues. Trimming pared 6 bases from V and 3 bases from J, leaving 11 bases between. Germline values: CDR1 DFQATT, CDR2 SNEGSKA (reference sequence).

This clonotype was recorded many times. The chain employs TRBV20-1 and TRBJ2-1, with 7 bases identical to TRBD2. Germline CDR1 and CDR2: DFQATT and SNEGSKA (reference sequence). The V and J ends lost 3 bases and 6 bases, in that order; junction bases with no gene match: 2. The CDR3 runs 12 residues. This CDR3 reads CSASGGSNEQFF. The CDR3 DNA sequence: TGCAGTGCTAGCGGGGGGAGCAATGAGCAGTTCTTC.

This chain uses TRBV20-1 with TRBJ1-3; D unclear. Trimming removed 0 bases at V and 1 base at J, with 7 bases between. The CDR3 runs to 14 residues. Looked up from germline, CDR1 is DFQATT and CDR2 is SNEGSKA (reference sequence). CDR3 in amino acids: CSARDPGSGNTIYF. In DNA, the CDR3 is TGCAGTGCTAGAGATCCCGGGTCTGGAAACACCATATATTTT.

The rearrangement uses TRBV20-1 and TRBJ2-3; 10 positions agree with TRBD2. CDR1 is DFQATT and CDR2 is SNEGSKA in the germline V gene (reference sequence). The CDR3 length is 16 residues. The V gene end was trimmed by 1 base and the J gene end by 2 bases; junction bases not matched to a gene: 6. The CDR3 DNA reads TGCAGTGCTAGAGGCGAGCGGGAGGGATACACAGATACGCAGTATTTT. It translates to CSARGEREGYTDTQYF.